This T cell receptor beta chain came from a study of cytomegalovirus exposure and HLA in healthy donors listed by TCRdb under 2017. The study in broad terms: A later analysis indicated that the 110 or so validation repertoires were generated on the platform also employed for the roughly 650 repertoires of the first cohort. To predict cytomegalovirus infection status, the study combined high-throughput TCR immunosequencing, statistical association of individual TCRs with disease status, and machine learning. The aim of the study was to test whether cataloging public T cell receptors could identify signatures of past pathogen exposure. Along with the approximately 650-subject first cohort, a separate validation cohort of 120 different subjects was used.

Notes on this clone: Its antigen is not yet known. Qualities for individual bases were not recorded, and no much larger clone is one base off.

The donors were included in the validation cohort of some 120 subjects, a group kept apart from the roughly 690-subject first cohort. What the authors observed across the whole study: In vitro tests confirmed that a few of the cytomegalovirus-associated TCR beta chains recognize cytomegalovirus antigens. Of the cluster scores, approximately 94% were above 0 in a later analysis, which found that TCRs clustered in the first cohort also tended to co-occur in the roughly 130 validation repertoires. A later analysis had no HLA typing for the validation cohort, so co-occurrence there was scored across all 110 or so repertoires. While some public TCRs were present in many individuals, most TCR sequences turned up only very rarely across donors. A total of fewer than 200 TCR beta chains were listed by the study as associated with cytomegalovirus. The classifier was reported to diagnose cytomegalovirus status with high specificity and sensitivity in both the original and validation cohorts. The authors suggested that the approach could potentially be generalized to other disease states and immunological phenotypes.

The library relied on the immunoSEQ multiplex PCR assay. The original pipeline was this. A statistical classification framework was built for diagnosing cytomegalovirus status from the catalog of TCR beta chain sequences. What TCRdb holds here is the immuneACCESS table cut down to in-frame rearrangements. Part of the clones is not present; checked against another copy, under half of the missing clones reflect an unresolved V gene, and the others are unexplained. The DNA gave D and trimming, while V, J and clone size come from that table. For this sample the table gives 100,000 to 150,000 clones, of which about 96% were detected only once. The top ten constitute about 1.7% of the sample. Sequences were obtained from PBMCs. The origin of this receptor is a young man in good health and CMV-seronegative.

Read as DNA, the sequence is TGTGCCAGCCTAGGACAGGGAAGGGTAGGCTACACCTTC. It is translated as CASLGQGRVGYTF. The chain joins TRBV28 to TRBJ1-2, and 8 bases in between align with TRBD1. From the cysteine up to the phenylalanine, the CDR3 has a length of 13 residues. Only the CDR3 portion is preserved as DNA: 39 bases, with reading frame beginning at the first base. V trim: 8 bases; J trim: 8 bases; unmatched bases: 10. The germline V gene yields MDHEN for CDR1 and SYDVKM for CDR2.